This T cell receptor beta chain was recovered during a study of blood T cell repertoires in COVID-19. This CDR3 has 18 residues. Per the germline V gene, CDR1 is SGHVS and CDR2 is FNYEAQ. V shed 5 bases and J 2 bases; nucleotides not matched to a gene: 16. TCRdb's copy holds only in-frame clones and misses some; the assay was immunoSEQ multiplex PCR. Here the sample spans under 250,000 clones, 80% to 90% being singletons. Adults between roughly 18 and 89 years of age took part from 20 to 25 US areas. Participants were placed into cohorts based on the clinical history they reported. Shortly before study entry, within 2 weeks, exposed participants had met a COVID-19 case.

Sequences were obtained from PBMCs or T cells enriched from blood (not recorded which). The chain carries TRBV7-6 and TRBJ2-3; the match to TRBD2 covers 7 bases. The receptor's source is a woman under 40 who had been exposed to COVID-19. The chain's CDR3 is CASSLLPRLAVNTDTQYF. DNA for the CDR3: TGTGCCAGCAGCCTACTCCCTAGGCTAGCGGTGAACACAGATACGCAGTATTTT.